Presented here are 25 T cell receptor beta chains from one specimen sequenced in a study of CD8 T cells in Susac syndrome (dated by TCRdb to about 2019). Library preparation employed the immunoSEQ multiplex PCR assay. RNA was extracted using the RNeasy kit, and roughly 0.5 to 1 ug of the RNA was reverse transcribed with random hexamers. TCRdb handled the public reads itself, with Q25 trimming in fastp and clone calling in MiXCR, and kept productive beta chains. Each entry is one CDR3 protein sequence, shown with its most common DNA and genes. Counted in this sample were more than 150,000 distinct CDR3 sequences; 90% to 95% of them appeared once. The ten largest make up 0.065% to 0.1% of the sample. Material for sequencing was CD4+ T cells from PBMCs. These receptors were obtained from a human donor in good health.

Here the CDR3 reads CASSQPRGGGETQYF. CDR3 in DNA: TGTGCCAGCAGCCAACCCCGGGGGGGCGGAGAGACCCAGTACTTC. V gene TRBV3-1 combines with J gene TRBJ2-5, with 8 bases matching TRBD2. Germline CDR1 LGHDT, CDR2 YNNKEL (reference sequence). The junction had 6 bases not matched to a gene; V was cut back by 2 bases and J by 4 bases. The CDR3 spans 15 residues.

The chain uses TRBV6-1 and TRBJ2-2; D remains unclear. Germline V gives CDR1 MNHNS, CDR2 SASEGT. Trimming removed 2 bases from V and 6 bases from J, with 4 bases in between. The CDR3 contains 12 residues. The CDR3 DNA is TGTGCCAGCAGTGAATGGTCCGGGGAGCTGTTTTTT. Its protein product is CASSEWSGELFF.

The chain employs TRBV12-3 or TRBV12-4 and TRBJ2-6, with a tentative D call TRBD1 (6 bases). With 5 bases removed from V and 4 bases from J, the gap between germline ends came to 15 bases. This CDR3 region has 16 residues. CDR3 in DNA: TGTGCCAGCAGTCCGCGGACAGTCACCGGGGCCAACGTCCTGACTTTC. Residues: CASSPRTVTGANVLTF.

A single count supports this clonotype. This chain joins TRBV20-1 and TRBJ1-1; no definite D call. Germline values: CDR1 DFQATT, CDR2 SNEGSKA (reference sequence). V was shortened by 6 bases and J by 0 bases, with 11 bases between the two germline ends. CDR3 size: 13 residues. The CDR3 nucleotides are TGCAGTGCCGTCAGTGTTATGAACACTGAAGCTTTCTTT. It encodes CSAVSVMNTEAFF.

The gene calls are TRBV24-1 and TRBJ2-3; 7 bases map to TRBD2. The junction had 6 bases not matched to a gene; V was cut back by 3 bases and J by 1 base. CDR3 size: 16 residues. The germline gives CDR1 KGHDR, CDR2 SFDVKD. CDR3 in amino acids: CATSDHQGGGTDTQYF. As DNA, the CDR3 is TGTGCCACCAGTGATCATCAGGGAGGGGGCACAGATACGCAGTATTTT.

This clonotype was seen a few times. The rearrangement uses TRBV19 and TRBJ1-5, with D maybe TRBD1 (5 bases). Between the trimmed V and J ends, which lost 7 bases and 0 bases, there was a span of 13 bases. This CDR3 is 15 amino acids long. The V gene's germline CDR1 is LNHDA and CDR2 SQIVND (reference sequence). The chain's CDR3 is CASTRDGYSNQPQHF. As DNA, the CDR3 is TGTGCCAGTACCCGGGACGGTTATAGCAATCAGCCCCAGCATTTT.

CDR3 sequence (DNA): TGCGCCAGCAGCGTAGGGGGCGCAGGGAATGAAGCTTTCTTT. It translates to CASSVGGAGNEAFF. The chain couples TRBV5-1 to TRBJ1-1; 7 positions agree with TRBD1. The germline V gene has CDR1 SGHRS and CDR2 YFSETQ. This CDR3 spans 14 amino acids. The J segment lost 7 bases and the V segment lost 4 bases, leaving 10 bases of the junction unmatched.

The CDR3 nucleotides read TGTGCCAGCAGCCAGAGGTGGCCGCGGGATGGGGAAGCTTTCTTT. Translation: CASSQRWPRDGEAFF. V gene TRBV3-1 combines with J gene TRBJ1-1; D ambiguous. The V gene's germline CDR1 is LGHDT and CDR2 YNNKEL (reference sequence). Trimming took 3 bases from V and 8 from J, leaving 19 bases between them. The CDR3 loop spans 15 amino acids.

This chain uses TRBV3-1 with TRBJ2-5, with D perhaps assigned TRBD1 or TRBD2 (5 bases each). CDR3 size: 15 residues. CDR1 is LGHDT, CDR2 YNNKEL, per germline (reference sequence). V shed 0 bases and J shed 4 bases, with 12 bases lying between them. For the CDR3, the DNA is TGTGCCAGCAGCCAAGATTTGGGGGTCGGAGAGACCCAGTACTTC. Translation: CASSQDLGVGETQYF.

The chain employs TRBV6-1 and TRBJ1-5; weak D call: TRBD1 (6 bases). Trimming stripped 5 bases from V and 5 bases from J, with 10 bases between. The CDR3 loop spans 13 amino acids. Germline CDR1 is MNHNS and CDR2 is SASEGT. The CDR3 sequence: CASSPQGHQPQHF. The CDR3 nucleotides are TGTGCCAGCAGTCCACAGGGCCATCAGCCCCAGCATTTT.

Of note for this clonotype: The germline gene is not matched at one end of the junction; a read error may be the cause. V gene TRBV2 combines with J gene TRBJ2-7; D is perhaps TRBD2 (6 bases). There are 10 residues in the CDR3. Germline lookup yields CDR1 SNHLY and CDR2 FYNNEI. CDR3 loop: CASSAGATGF. In nucleotides, the CDR3 is TGTGCCAGCAGTGCGGGAGCTACCGGGTTC.

The chain employs TRBV20-1 and TRBJ2-3; no clear D. The CDR3 consists of 13 residues. V was clipped by 1 base and J by 7 bases, with 12 bases between them. Germline CDR1 and CDR2: DFQATT and SNEGSKA (reference sequence). The DNA of the CDR3 is TGCAGTGCTAGAGGGAAGGCTTCTTATACGCAGTATTTT. Translating gives CSARGKASYTQYF.

The chain has TRBV19 and TRBJ2-3; D remains unclear. From germline, CDR1 is LNHDA and CDR2 SQIVND (reference sequence). Trimming took off 0 bases at V and 4 bases at J, with 8 bases between the two ends. The CDR3 consists of 14 residues. The CDR3 loop is CASSIDPLADTQYF. CDR3 bases: TGTGCCAGTAGTATAGATCCTCTGGCAGATACGCAGTATTTT.

The rearrangement links TRBV7-3 to TRBJ2-1; 7 bases line up with TRBD1. In germline, CDR1 is SGHTA, CDR2 FQGTGA. The CDR3 contains 15 residues. The V and J ends lost 3 bases and 0 bases, in that order; junction bases with no gene match: 2. CDR3 sequence reads: CASSFGTVSYNEQFF. The CDR3 coding sequence is TGTGCCAGCAGCTTTGGGACAGTCTCCTACAATGAGCAGTTCTTC.

This clonotype showed up just a few times. CDR3 coding DNA: TGTGCCAGCAGTTATTCAGTGATCAGCGGCTACGAGCAGTACTTC. Translation gives CASSYSVISGYEQYF. The rearrangement links TRBV6-5 to TRBJ2-7, with a weak D call TRBD2 (5 bases). Germline V gene data show CDR1 as MNHEY and CDR2 as SVGAGI. Trimming removed 3 bases from V and 3 bases from J, with 15 bases in between. The CDR3 consists of 15 residues.

The chain combines TRBV7-9 with TRBJ2-5, with 9 bases that match TRBD1. Germline V gene data show CDR1 as SEHNR and CDR2 as FQNEAQ (reference sequence). This CDR3 has 16 amino acids. V trimming: 4 bases; J trimming: 5 bases; junction bases outside the gene matches: 11. The CDR3 DNA reads TGTGCCAGCAGCTCCGGGACAGGGAGGGCCTTGGAGACCCAGTACTTC. Translation: CASSSGTGRALETQYF.

The chain employs TRBV12-3 or TRBV12-4 and TRBJ1-6; 7 bases are shared with TRBD1. This CDR3 is 14 amino acids long. The V segment lost 11 bases and the J segment 5 bases; nucleotides outside the gene matches: 9. The CDR3, as DNA: TGTGCCTCTGCCCCACAGGGGAATAATTCACCCCTCCACTTT. It is translated as CASAPQGNNSPLHF.

Regarding this clonotype: Compared with germline, one end of the junction differs, possibly owing to a read error. The chain joins TRBV6-2 or TRBV6-3 to TRBJ1-4; tentatively, D is TRBD1 (6 bases). From germline, CDR1 is MNHEY and CDR2 SVGEGT. The CDR3 has 15 amino acids. CDR3 DNA sequence: TGTGCCAGCAGTGACTCGGACAGCACTAATGAAAAACTGTTTTTT. This translates into CASSDSDSTNEKLFF.

Of note for this clonotype: At one of its ends the junction is not consistent with the germline gene, which may arise from a read error. The chain links TRBV12-3 or TRBV12-4 to TRBJ2-7; TRBD2 matches 10 bases. CDR3 length equals 13 residues. Here the CDR3 DNA reads TGCGCCAGCAGTCCCCAGACTAGCGGGGAGCAGTACTTC. Amino acids: CASSPQTSGEQYF.

The V and J genes are TRBV12-3 or TRBV12-4 and TRBJ2-7; possibly TRBD1 for D (6 bases). The CDR3 covers 11 residues. Trimming removed 6 bases from V and 10 bases from J, with 13 bases in between. CDR3 protein: CASRVQGLQYF. The CDR3 DNA reads as TGTGCCAGCAGAGTTCAGGGGTTACAGTACTTC.

The chain combines TRBV5-4 with TRBJ2-5; perhaps D is TRBD1 or TRBD2 (6 bases each). This CDR3 region has 15 residues. The germline gives CDR1 SGHNT, CDR2 YYREEE (reference sequence). Deletions cut 3 bases from V and 3 bases from J, with 15 bases between. The CDR3, as DNA: TGTGCCAGCAGCTCAAAGGGGGGAACCAAAGAGACCCAGTACTTC. Its translation: CASSSKGGTKETQYF.

The chain joins TRBV7-9 to TRBJ1-5; a possible D gene is TRBD1 (5 bases). V was trimmed by 5 bases and J by 6 bases, leaving 14 bases between them. This CDR3 region has 14 residues. CDR1 is SEHNR, CDR2 FQNEAQ, per germline (reference sequence). The CDR3 loop reads CASSRSPGRQPQHF. The CDR3, as DNA: TGTGCCAGCAGCCGCTCCCCAGGGCGTCAGCCCCAGCATTTT.

This clonotype was observed a handful of times. The J gene is TRBJ2-1, the V gene TRBV5-1; 11 positions agree with TRBD1. Per the germline V gene, CDR1 is SGHRS and CDR2 is YFSETQ. V was clipped by 3 bases and J by 7 bases; unmatched bases: 6. This CDR3 contains 15 residues. The CDR3 nucleotides read TGCGCCAGCAGCTCCGGACAGGGGGCACTTAATGAGCAGTTCTTC. Residues: CASSSGQGALNEQFF.

J is TRBJ1-2 and V is TRBV28; no clear D gene. Germline V CDR1 and CDR2: MDHEN, SYDVKM. The ends were cut back, 5 bases at V and 7 bases at J, with 5 bases in the middle. CDR3 length: 10 amino acids. The CDR3 loop reads CASSRGGYTF. CDR3 DNA sequence: TGTGCCAGCAGTCGGGGTGGCTACACCTTC.

CDR3 loop: CASAKQGAPNTEAFF. CDR3 nucleotides: TGCGCCAGCGCAAAACAGGGGGCGCCGAACACTGAAGCTTTCTTT. The chain links TRBV5-1 to TRBJ1-1, with 9 nucleotides matching TRBD1. Germline assignment: CDR1 SGHRS and CDR2 YFSETQ. V lost 7 bases, J lost 1 base, and 8 bases stayed unmatched. The CDR3 has 15 residues.